This is a list of T cell receptor beta chains from one sample in a study of blood T cell repertoires in COVID-19. Assay used: immunoSEQ multiplex PCR; TCRdb lists only in-frame clones, some missing. This sample has about 130,000 clones, with around 83% found just once. The sample consisted of PBMCs or T cells enriched from blood (not recorded which). The source of these receptors is a man aged 30 to 39 who had recovered from COVID-19. The CDR3 runs from the conserved cysteine through the conserved F or W. The order of the fields is J gene, V gene, D gene, clone size, CDR3 DNA, CDR3 protein. D genes are given only for firm matches. Expanded clones get a size class; other rows say once, few or many, or leave the size out.

TRBJ1-6,TRBV5-1,-,-,TGCGCCAGCAGCTTGGCTGGAGGGTTAAGCTCACCCCTCCACTTT,CASSLAGGLSSPLHF
TRBJ1-1,TRBV13,TRBD1,-,TGTGCCAGCAGGGTAAACAGGGGGTCTTGGGACACTGAAGCTTTCTTT,CASRVNRGSWDTEAFF
TRBJ1-1,TRBV4-2,TRBD1,-,TGTGCCAGCAGCTACGGGACAGACACTGAAGCTTTCTTT,CASSYGTDTEAFF
TRBJ1-1,TRBV5-5,TRBD1,-,TGTGCCAGCAGCTTGCTCTTTGGGGACAGCCTCTTCACTGAAGCTTTCTTT,CASSLLFGDSLFTEAFF
TRBJ2-1,TRBV7-6,TRBD1,-,TGTGCCAGCAGCACCGGGACAGAAAACTACAATGAGCAGTTCTTC,CASSTGTENYNEQFF
TRBJ2-2,TRBV2,-,-,TGTGCCAGCAGTCGGGACTCCGGGGAGCTGTTTTTT,CASSRDSGELFF
TRBJ1-3,TRBV5-4,TRBD1,once,TGTGCCAGCAGCCAACATAAGACAGGGGGCGGAAACACCATATATTTT,CASSQHKTGGGNTIYF
TRBJ1-2,TRBV12-3/TRBV12-4,TRBD1,-,TGTGCCAGCAGAACAGGGGGTAACTATGGCTACACCTTC,CASRTGGNYGYTF
TRBJ2-5,TRBV4-1,-,-,TGCGCCAGCAGCCTCGCACCGACTGTGTCGGAGACCCAGTACTTC,CASSLAPTVSETQYF
TRBJ2-1,TRBV27,-,once,TGTGCCAGCAGTCCCCCCGGGCGGGGCTCCTACAATGAGCAGTTCTTC,CASSPPGRGSYNEQFF
TRBJ2-5,TRBV9,-,-,TGTGCCAGCAGCGTAGGCGGAGGGACTCAAGAGACCCAGTACTTC,CASSVGGGTQETQYF
TRBJ1-1,TRBV6-5,TRBD1,-,TGTGCCAGCAGCTCACGACAGGGAATTGGAACTGAAGCTTTCTTT,CASSSRQGIGTEAFF
TRBJ1-4,TRBV7-9,-,-,TGTGCCAGCAGCTTAGTCGGAGACGAAAAACTGTTTTTT,CASSLVGDEKLFF
TRBJ1-1,TRBV2,-,-,TGTGCCAGTAAAGATTCTGCGAGTACTGAAGCTTTCTTT,CASKDSASTEAFF
TRBJ2-7,TRBV13,TRBD1,-,TGTGCCAGCAGCTTACAAACAGGGGAGAGCGAGCAGTACTTC,CASSLQTGESEQYF
TRBJ2-5,TRBV7-9,-,few,TGTGCCAGCAGCTCGGAGGGACAGCAAGAGACCCAGTACTTC,CASSSEGQQETQYF
TRBJ2-1,TRBV5-1,-,-,TGCGCCAGCAGCCCGGAGGGGGGGTCCTACAATGAGCAGTTCTTC,CASSPEGGSYNEQFF
TRBJ1-6,TRBV30,-,-,TGTGCCTGGAGTGCTCTTTCACCCCTCCACTTT,CAWSALSPLHF
TRBJ2-3,TRBV27,TRBD1,-,TGTGCCAGCAGTCCATCGACAGGGGAGATCATCGTCACAGATACGCAGTATTTT,CASSPSTGEIIVTDTQYF
TRBJ2-1,TRBV5-1,TRBD2,-,TGCGCCAGCAGCTCTACTAGCGGCTCCTACAATGAGCAGTTCTTC,CASSSTSGSYNEQFF
TRBJ2-5,TRBV27,TRBD2,once,TGTGCCAGCAGTTTATCGAGTTCTAGCGGGGGCAAAGAGACCCAGTACTTC,CASSLSSSSGGKETQYF
TRBJ1-1,TRBV19,-,-,TGTGCCAGCACCCTCGGCAGCGCACCTGAAGCTTTCTTT,CASTLGSAPEAFF
TRBJ2-3,TRBV19,-,-,TGTGCCAGTAGAATTTCTGGCGATACGCAGTATTTT,CASRISGDTQYF
TRBJ1-4,TRBV9,TRBD1,once,TGTGCCAGCAACCAGTTAGGGGGCTCTGGTGAAAAACTGTTTTTT,CASNQLGGSGEKLFF
TRBJ2-7,TRBV5-1,TRBD1,-,TGCGCCAGCAGCTCCCGCGGCGAAGGACAGGGAAAGGAGGACTCCTACGAGCAGTACTTC,CASSSRGEGQGKEDSYEQYF
TRBJ1-3,TRBV12-3/TRBV12-4,-,-,TGTGCCAGCAGTTTACAGGGAAACACCATATATTTT,CASSLQGNTIYF
TRBJ2-7,TRBV6-6,TRBD1,-,TGTGCCAGCACCATAACCGGGACAGGCGGTGGAGGGCAGTACTTC,CASTITGTGGGGQYF
TRBJ1-1,TRBV2,TRBD1,-,TGTGCCAGCGGGGACAGGGTAGGTTTAAGGGCCACTGAAGCTTTCTTT,CASGDRVGLRATEAFF
TRBJ1-2,TRBV7-9,-,-,TGTGCCAGCAGCACTGGACAGATCTCCTATGGCTACACCTTC,CASSTGQISYGYTF
TRBJ1-6,TRBV5-6,-,-,TGTGCCAGCAGCTTTTGGGGGCAATCACCCCTCCACTTT,CASSFWGQSPLHF
TRBJ1-1,TRBV6-1,-,-,TGTGCCAGCAGTGAACCTGGCACAGGGCGTTTCACTGAAGCTTTCTTT,CASSEPGTGRFTEAFF
TRBJ1-1,TRBV12-3/TRBV12-4,-,-,TGTGCCAGCAGCCTTACAGGGTTGCGAGCTTTCTTT,CASSLTGLRAFF
TRBJ2-7,TRBV19,-,-,TGTGCCAGTAGTATAGATTCTGAGGAAGCCACCTACGAGCAGTACTTC,CASSIDSEEATYEQYF
TRBJ1-4,TRBV19,TRBD1,-,TGTGCCAGCTCCGACAGGGGGGAGAATGAAAAACTGTTTTTT,CASSDRGENEKLFF
TRBJ1-5,TRBV6-5,-,-,TGTGCCAGCAGTTACCTCGGACAGAATCAGCCCCAGCATTTT,CASSYLGQNQPQHF
TRBJ2-3,TRBV5-1,TRBD1,-,TGCGCCAGCAGCCGAGAGGGGGACAGGGCGGATACGCAGTATTTT,CASSREGDRADTQYF
TRBJ2-7,TRBV5-4,-,-,TGTGCCAGCAGCGAGGTGGGGGCAGCCTACGAGCAGTACTTC,CASSEVGAAYEQYF
TRBJ1-4,TRBV12-5,-,-,TGTGCTAGTGGTTTGGGGGAGGAAAAACTGTTTTTT,CASGLGEEKLFF
TRBJ2-2,TRBV7-7,TRBD2,once,TGTGCCAGCAGCCCTACTAGCGGGTCGAACACCGGGGAGCTGTTTTTT,CASSPTSGSNTGELFF
TRBJ2-5,TRBV5-1,TRBD2,-,TGCGCCAGCAGCTTGGAAGCCCTAGCGGGGCGCGAGACCCAGTACTTC,CASSLEALAGRETQYF
TRBJ2-5,TRBV6-1,TRBD2,medium-sized,TGTGCCAGCAGTGAATTGGGGGGGGAACAAGAGACCCAGTACTTC,CASSELGGEQETQYF
TRBJ1-4,TRBV25-1,-,-,TGTGCCAGCAGTGCGTTAGGGGCGGGGGATACTAATGAAAAACTGTTTTTT,CASSALGAGDTNEKLFF
TRBJ1-3,TRBV7-2,-,-,TGTGCCAGCAGCTCTCGGCCAGGAGGGACCATATATTTT,CASSSRPGGTIYF
TRBJ1-5,TRBV23-1,TRBD1,-,TGCGCCAGCAGTCAACTGGACAGGGCTAGACAGCCCCAGCATTTT,CASSQLDRARQPQHF
TRBJ2-7,TRBV7-2,TRBD2,-,TGTGCCAGCACCTTTAGCGGACTAGCGGGAGGGTGGGAGCAGTACTTC,CASTFSGLAGGWEQYF
TRBJ2-1,TRBV7-2,-,-,TGTGCCAGCACTAGGGGGGGTCCGCTTTACTCCAATGAGCAGTTCTTC,CASTRGGPLYSNEQFF
TRBJ1-5,TRBV6-1,-,-,TGTGCCAGCAGTGAAGGTGGAGGTAGGCAGCCCCAGCATTTT,CASSEGGGRQPQHF
TRBJ2-3,TRBV2,TRBD1,-,TGTGCCAGCAGTGAAGTGCCTTTTTTTCCGGGACAGGGGATACCAGATACGCAGTATTTT,CASSEVPFFPGQGIPDTQYF
TRBJ2-7,TRBV27,TRBD1,-,TGTGCCAGCAGTGGAGGGACAGGGGGCAACGAGCAGTACTTC,CASSGGTGGNEQYF
TRBJ1-3,TRBV18,-,-,TGTGCCAGCTCACCAGGTCAGGGGCGAAACACCATATATTTT,CASSPGQGRNTIYF
TRBJ1-2,TRBV5-5,-,-,TGTGCCAGCAGCTTGCGAGACTATGGCTACACCTTC,CASSLRDYGYTF
TRBJ1-1,TRBV5-4,TRBD1,-,TGTGCCAGCAGGCCGGGGACAGGGGGCCCCCAGAACACTGAAGCTTTCTTT,CASRPGTGGPQNTEAFF
TRBJ2-7,TRBV4-1,TRBD2,few,TGCGCCAGCAGCCAAGAGGTTTTTCAGGGAGGGGACTCCTACGAGCAGTACTTC,CASSQEVFQGGDSYEQYF
TRBJ2-1,TRBV5-5,TRBD2,-,TGTGCCAGCAGCCCCTCCGGGACTAGCGGAGGCAATGAGCAGTTCTTC,CASSPSGTSGGNEQFF
TRBJ1-5,TRBV29-1,-,-,TGCAGCGTCGCAGACGGGGTTTTGGGCAATCAGCCCCAGCATTTT,CSVADGVLGNQPQHF
TRBJ1-5,TRBV6-1,-,-,TGTGCCAGCAGTGAGGTCAGACTCAATCAGCCCCAGCATTTT,CASSEVRLNQPQHF
TRBJ2-2,TRBV5-1,TRBD1,-,TGCGCCAGCAGCTCCAGGGGGCCGAACACCGGGGAGCTGTTTTTT,CASSSRGPNTGELFF
TRBJ2-4,TRBV5-1,TRBD1,few,TGCGCCAGCAGCCCCGGGACAGGGGGCGGCGGGTTAGCCAAAAACATTCAGTACTTC,CASSPGTGGGGLAKNIQYF
TRBJ1-4,TRBV7-8,TRBD1,-,TGTGCCAGCAGCACCCGGACAGGTGAAAAACTGTTTTTT,CASSTRTGEKLFF